The sequence of this T cell receptor (beta chain) was determined in a study of blood T cell repertoires in COVID-19. Background on the study: There were acute and convalescent COVID-19 samples, and they came from the United States, Italy and Spain. Sources were T cells, B-cell-depleted T cells, or PBMCs; the material itself was cDNA or gDNA.

This CDR3 has 19 residues. The V end was cut by 2 bases, the J end by 0 bases, with 23 bases between. CDR1 and CDR2 (germline): MNHEY, SMNVEV (reference sequence). Under the authors' procedure: Reference gene primer amplification in the assay estimated nucleated cell counts. Using immunoSEQ multiplex PCR, the repertoire was profiled, and TCRdb retains in-frame clones only, with some absent. V and J calls plus clone size are reproduced from that table; the DNA served to infer D and trimming. This sample has around 300,000 clones, with 86% found just once. The sequencing input was peripheral blood. This rearrangement joins TRBV27 to TRBJ2-7; a possible D gene is TRBD1 (6 bases). The receptor's source is a woman aged 30 to 39 with active or convalescent COVID-19. CDR3 sequence: CASSLPGQGIGFSSYEQYF. In nucleotides, the CDR3 is TGTGCCAGCAGTTTACCCGGTCAGGGGATAGGTTTTAGCTCCTACGAGCAGTACTTC.